The entry that follows covers one T cell receptor beta chain sequence. The antigen is unknown. The sample holds other DNA sequences that translate to the same CDR3. Over several immunoSEQ plates, each subset's genomic DNA was distributed in even portions. Assay used: immunoSEQ multiplex PCR; TCRdb lists only in-frame clones, some missing. This table has 2 million to 2.5 million clones, approximately 94% appearing once. This entry is derived from a study of shared clonotypes between healthy human individuals. Findings and limits, study-wide: Sampling included only blood; tissue repertoires likely differ. Researchers found naive subsets generally carried larger estimated richness than memory subsets.

Researchers partitioned CD4+ cells into CD45RA+ naive and CD45RA-negative memory subsets. The length of the CDR3 is 15 residues. CDR1 and CDR2 (germline): SGHRS, YFSETQ. V shed 0 bases and J 2 bases; nucleotides not matched to a gene: 2. This clonotype was obtained from a young man in good health. The specimen was naive CD4+ T cells sorted from blood. The subset was: CD45RA+ positively selected. V usage is TRBV5-1 and J usage is TRBJ2-7; the match to TRBD2 covers 10 bases. The CDR3 sequence is CASSLVAGGTYEQYF. The CDR3 DNA sequence: TGCGCCAGCAGCTTGGTAGCGGGGGGCACCTACGAGCAGTACTTC.